The 23 T cell receptor beta chains listed next were all sequenced from one sample in a study of shared clonotypes between healthy human individuals. TCRdb's copy holds only in-frame clones and misses some; the assay was immunoSEQ multiplex PCR. Of fewer than 200,000 clones listed, just under 95% were seen once; the top ten hold more than 0.065%. The sequenced material came from naive CD4+ T cells sorted from blood. The subset: CD45RA+ positively selected. The receptors shown here come from a woman under 40 in good health.

This clone was recorded only once. CDR3 DNA: TGTGCCAGCAGCTCATCATACAGGATCTCTGGAAACACCATATATTTT. Amino acid sequence: CASSSSYRISGNTIYF. The genes are TRBV5-8 and TRBJ1-3; TRBD1 is a possible D gene (5 bases). The germline V gene has CDR1 SGHTS and CDR2 YDEGEE. The V end lost 3 bases, the J end lost 0 bases, and 13 bases lay between the germline ends. The CDR3 spans 16 residues.

V gene TRBV11-2 combines with J gene TRBJ2-3; 14 positions match TRBD2. The CDR3 totals 17 residues. Trimming cost V 5 bases and J 3 bases; bases outside gene matches: 7. From germline, CDR1 is SGHAT and CDR2 FQNNGV. The CDR3 DNA follows: TGTGCCAGCAGCAAAGGACTAGCGGGAGGTGGGACAGATACGCAGTATTTT. Translated, it gives CASSKGLAGGGTDTQYF.

J is TRBJ2-3 and V is TRBV25-1, with 7 bases fitting TRBD2. With 2 bases clipped from V and 3 bases from J, the junction kept 8 bases outside the gene matches. Germline CDR1 and CDR2: MGHDK and SYGVNS. This CDR3 is built from 16 residues. The CDR3 reads CASSEGLGQSTDTQYF. DNA for the CDR3: TGTGCCAGCAGTGAAGGACTAGGGCAGTCAACAGATACGCAGTATTTT.

The gene calls are TRBV29-1 and TRBJ2-7, with 7 bases identical to TRBD2. CDR1 and CDR2 (germline): SQVTM, ANQGSEA. This CDR3 has 11 residues. V lost 6 bases and J lost 5; bases outside the gene matches: 4. CDR3: CSVWEGNEQYF. CDR3 DNA sequence: TGCAGCGTCTGGGAGGGAAACGAGCAGTACTTC.

J is TRBJ2-7 and V is TRBV15; unclear D gene. V lost 0 bases and J lost 3, with 15 bases in between. The CDR3 sequence is 16 residues long. In germline, CDR1 is LNHNV, CDR2 YYDKDF (reference sequence). CDR3 coding DNA: TGTGCCACCAGCAGAGATGTGGAACAGAGCATCTACGAGCAGTACTTC. It specifies CATSRDVEQSIYEQYF.

V and J are TRBV7-9 and TRBJ2-7, with 9 bases identical to TRBD2. In germline, CDR1 is SEHNR, CDR2 FQNEAQ (reference sequence). V lost 5 bases, J lost 1 base, and 9 bases stayed unmatched. The CDR3 runs 16 residues. This CDR3 is CASSPRASGASYEQYF. The CDR3 DNA reads TGTGCCAGCAGCCCTAGGGCTAGCGGGGCATCCTACGAGCAGTACTTC.

The gene calls are TRBV21-1 and TRBJ1-5. TRBV21-1 is noted as a pseudogene. This CDR3 contains 17 residues. CDR3 in amino acids: CASSKVGEARWNQPQHF. As DNA, the CDR3 is TGTGCCAGCAGCAAAGTTGGTGAGGCCAGATGGAATCAGCCCCAGCATTTT.

The chain joins TRBV30 to TRBJ2-7; no clear D gene. V was cut by 0 bases and J by 0 bases, with 18 bases left in between. This CDR3 spans 17 amino acids. Germline assignment: CDR1 GTSNPN and CDR2 SVGIG (reference sequence). CDR3 DNA sequence: TGTGCCTGGAGTGTATCAGCCCGACGGAGCGTCTCCTACGAGCAGTACTTC. Amino acids: CAWSVSARRSVSYEQYF.

The chain employs TRBV4-1 and TRBJ2-7; 7 nucleotides match TRBD1. The junction had 25 bases not matched to a gene; V was cut back by 2 bases and J by 6 bases. The CDR3 covers 20 residues. CDR1 is MGHRA, CDR2 YSYEKL, per germline. The CDR3 is CASSQPRPQATGTVIIEQYF. The DNA of the CDR3 is TGCGCCAGCAGCCAACCAAGGCCCCAGGCTACCGGGACAGTCATCATCGAGCAGTACTTC.

V and J are TRBV7-5 and TRBJ1-5. TRBV7-5 is recorded as a pseudogene. The length of the CDR3 is 13 residues. In DNA form, the CDR3 reads TGTGCCAGCGGCCACCCTGGCAATCAGCCCCAGCATTTT. This sequence encodes CASGHPGNQPQHF.

The chain uses TRBV28 and TRBJ2-1; 11 nucleotides match TRBD1. CDR3 length: 16 residues. V gave up 4 bases and J gave up 8 bases; unmatched junction bases: 10. CDR1 and CDR2 from the germline V gene are MDHEN and SYDVKM. Here the CDR3 DNA reads TGTGCCAGCAGTTCCTCCCCCCCGGGACAGGGGGATGAGCAGTTCTTC. This sequence encodes CASSSSPPGQGDEQFF.

The rearrangement uses TRBV28 and TRBJ2-1, with TRBD2 identical over 11 bases. The CDR3 runs to 17 residues. Germline CDR1 MDHEN, CDR2 SYDVKM. With 6 bases clipped from V and 9 bases from J, the junction kept 16 bases outside the gene matches. The CDR3: CASSPTSGSSSIGEQFF. DNA of the CDR3: TGTGCCAGCAGCCCAACTAGCGGGAGCTCTTCTATCGGTGAGCAGTTCTTC.

This clone was recorded once. The chain couples TRBV6-5 to TRBJ2-7; perhaps D is TRBD1 or TRBD2 (5 bases each). The CDR3 loop spans 13 amino acids. V was trimmed by 5 bases and J by 9 bases, leaving 17 bases between them. CDR1 and CDR2 from the germline V gene are MNHEY and SVGAGI. CDR3 in DNA: TGTGCCAGCAGTCGGGGACCTTCCAGCAGGCAGTACTTC. Translation gives CASSRGPSSRQYF.

This sequence joins TRBV5-1 and TRBJ2-5; D unresolved. The DNA end lines up better with TRBJ2-7; the J call may be wrong. The CDR3 is made up of 15 amino acids. The germline V gene encodes CDR1 SGHRS and CDR2 YFSETQ. CDR3 loop: CASSLAVGGSYEQYF. The CDR3 DNA follows: TGCGCCAGCAGCTTGGCCGTGGGCGGCTCCTACGAGCAGTACTTC.

The V call is TRBV2, the J call TRBJ1-5; no clear D. This CDR3 spans 14 amino acids. Germline values: CDR1 SNHLY, CDR2 FYNNEI. V shed 7 bases and J shed 1 base, with 11 bases lying between them. This CDR3 reads CASTSTVSNQPQHF. The CDR3 region has the DNA TGTGCCAGCACATCCACAGTGAGCAATCAGCCCCAGCATTTT.

The rearrangement uses TRBV5-5 and TRBJ1-2; possibly TRBD1 for D (6 bases). The germline CDR1 and CDR2 sequences are SGHKS and YYEKEE (reference sequence). V lost 6 bases to trimming and J lost 2 bases, with 14 bases between them. CDR3 length: 14 residues. As DNA, the CDR3 is TGTGCCAGCACCAACGACAGGTTGAACTATGGCTACACCTTC. This gives the protein CASTNDRLNYGYTF.

CDR3: CASSLGGGIFDEQYF. Here the CDR3 DNA reads TGTGCCAGCAGCTTAGGAGGCGGGATCTTCGACGAGCAGTACTTC. The chain is built from TRBV11-3 and TRBJ2-7; D is perhaps TRBD2 (6 bases). CDR3 length: 15 residues. The V end lost 1 base, the J end lost 5 bases, and 15 bases lay between the germline ends. Germline V gene lookup returns CDR1 SGHNT and CDR2 YENEEA. Drawing the rest from reference TRBV11-3 and TRBJ2-7, the complete variable domain is EAGVVQSPRYKIIEKKQPVAFWCNPISGHNTLYWYLQNLGQGPELLIRYENEEAVDDSQLPKDRFSAERLKGVDSTLKIQPAELGDSAVYLCASSLGGGIFDEQYFGPGTRLTVT.

This clone was counted a single time. CDR3 coding DNA: TGTGCCAGTAGTCGGACAGGGGGCGCTTATCAGCCCCAGCATTTT. Amino acids: CASSRTGGAYQPQHF. The chain combines TRBV19 with TRBJ1-5, with TRBD1 matching 11 bases. CDR1 is LNHDA, CDR2 SQIVND, per germline (reference sequence). CDR3 length: 15 residues. The trim removed 5 bases at V and 5 bases at J, leaving 5 bases unmatched.

The gene calls are TRBV28 and TRBJ2-1, with 7 positions matching TRBD2. Germline assignment: CDR1 MDHEN and CDR2 SYDVKM. The ends lost 3 bases at V and 7 bases at J; junction bases unmatched: 6. This CDR3 spans 14 amino acids. CDR3 DNA: TGTGCCAGCAGTTTCCGGACTAGGAGTAATGAGCAGTTCTTC. This sequence encodes CASSFRTRSNEQFF.

The CDR3 reads CASSLGTGTASTDTQYF. The CDR3 DNA follows: TGTGCCAGCAGCTTAGGAACCGGGACAGCTAGCACAGATACGCAGTATTTT. The chain uses TRBV13 and TRBJ2-3; 7 nucleotides line up with TRBD1. The CDR3 is 17 amino acids. Germline loops: CDR1 PRHDT, CDR2 FYEKMQ (reference sequence). Unmatched junction bases numbered 6, after V lost 0 bases and J lost 0 bases.

The chain's CDR3 is CASSGQTHYGYTF. The CDR3 DNA sequence: TGTGCCAGCAGTGGACAGACCCACTATGGCTACACCTTC. The gene calls are TRBV2 and TRBJ1-2; the D gene is possibly TRBD1 (5 bases). CDR3 length: 13 residues. The germline V and J ends were trimmed by 4 bases and 3 bases, with 9 bases remaining between them. Germline V gives CDR1 SNHLY, CDR2 FYNNEI.

The chain links TRBV29-1 to TRBJ1-2; D not resolved. Germline assignment: CDR1 SQVTM and CDR2 ANQGSEA. The CDR3 loop spans 11 amino acids. Trimming removed 4 bases at V and 0 bases at J, with 3 bases between. The CDR3 DNA reads as TGCAGCGTTGGGTCTAACTATGGCTACACCTTC. It translates to CSVGSNYGYTF. Variable domain in full (rest from reference TRBV29-1 and TRBJ1-2): SAVISQKPSRDICQRGTSLTIQCQVDSQVTMMFWYRQQPGQSLTLIATANQGSEATYESGFVIDKFPISRPNLTFSTLTVSNMSPEDSSIYLCSVGSNYGYTFGSGTRLTVV.

The chain employs TRBV11-2 and TRBJ2-7, with 12 bases aligning to TRBD1. Trimming at V came to 5 bases and at J to 7 bases, leaving 6 bases not matched to a gene. The CDR3 consists of 14 residues. In germline, CDR1 is SGHAT, CDR2 FQNNGV. CDR3 sequence reads: CASSHGTGGGEQYF. The CDR3 nucleotides are TGTGCCAGCAGCCACGGGACAGGGGGCGGGGAGCAGTACTTC. Together with reference TRBV11-2 and TRBJ2-7, the CDR3 gives the full variable domain: EAGVAQSPRYKIIEKRQSVAFWCNPISGHATLYWYQQILGQGPKLLIQFQNNGVVDDSQLPKDRFSAERLKGVDSTLKIQPAKLEDSAVYLCASSHGTGGGEQYFGPGTRLTVT.